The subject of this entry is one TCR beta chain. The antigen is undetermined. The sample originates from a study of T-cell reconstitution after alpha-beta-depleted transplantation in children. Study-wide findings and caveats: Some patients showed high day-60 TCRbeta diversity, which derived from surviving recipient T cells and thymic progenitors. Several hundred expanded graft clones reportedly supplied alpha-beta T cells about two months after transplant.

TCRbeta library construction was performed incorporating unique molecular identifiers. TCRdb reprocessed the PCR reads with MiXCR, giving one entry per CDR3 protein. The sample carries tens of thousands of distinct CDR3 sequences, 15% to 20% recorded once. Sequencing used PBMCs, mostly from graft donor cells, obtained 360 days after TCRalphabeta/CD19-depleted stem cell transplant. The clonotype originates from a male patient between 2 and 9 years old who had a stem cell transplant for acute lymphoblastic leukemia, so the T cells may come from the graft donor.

The CDR3 region is CASSQVGPNYGYTF. The CDR3 nucleotides are TGTGCCAGCAGCCAAGTCGGGCCAAACTATGGCTACACCTTC. The chain recombines TRBV3-1 with TRBJ1-2; D gene unclear. V was pared by 1 base and J by 2 bases, with 8 bases between. Looked up from germline, CDR1 is LGHDT and CDR2 is YNNKEL (reference sequence). The CDR3 is 14 residues long. Variable domain in full (rest from reference TRBV3-1 and TRBJ1-2): DTAVSQTPKYLVTQMGNDKSIKCEQNLGHDTMYWYKQDSKKFLKIMFSYNNKELIINETVPNRFSPKSPDKAHLNLHINSLELGDSAVYFCASSQVGPNYGYTFGSGTRLTVV.